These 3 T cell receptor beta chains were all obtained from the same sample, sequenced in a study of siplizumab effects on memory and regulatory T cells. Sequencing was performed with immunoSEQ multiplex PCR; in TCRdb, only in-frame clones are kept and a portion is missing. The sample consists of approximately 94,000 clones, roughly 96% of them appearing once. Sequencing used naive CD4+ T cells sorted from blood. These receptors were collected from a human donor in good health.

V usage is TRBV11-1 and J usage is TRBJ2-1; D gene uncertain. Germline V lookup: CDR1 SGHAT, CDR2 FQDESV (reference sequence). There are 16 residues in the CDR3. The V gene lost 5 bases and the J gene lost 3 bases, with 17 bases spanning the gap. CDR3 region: CASSGFGVEIYNEQFF. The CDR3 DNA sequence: TGTGCCAGCAGCGGATTTGGGGTTGAAATCTACAATGAGCAGTTCTTC.

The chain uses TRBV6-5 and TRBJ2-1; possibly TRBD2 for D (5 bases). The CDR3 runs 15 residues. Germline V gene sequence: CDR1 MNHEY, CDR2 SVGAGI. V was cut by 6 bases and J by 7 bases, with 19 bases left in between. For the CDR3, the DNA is TGTGCCAGCAGCCGGAGCATCGCCTCGGGGAATGAGCAGTTCTTC. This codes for CASSRSIASGNEQFF.

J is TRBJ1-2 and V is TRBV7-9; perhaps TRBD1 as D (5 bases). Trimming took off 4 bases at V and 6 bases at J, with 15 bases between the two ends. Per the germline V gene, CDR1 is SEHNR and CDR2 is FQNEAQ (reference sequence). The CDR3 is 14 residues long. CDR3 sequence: CASSWQGRDDGYTF. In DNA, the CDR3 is TGTGCCAGCAGCTGGCAGGGAAGGGATGATGGCTACACCTTC.